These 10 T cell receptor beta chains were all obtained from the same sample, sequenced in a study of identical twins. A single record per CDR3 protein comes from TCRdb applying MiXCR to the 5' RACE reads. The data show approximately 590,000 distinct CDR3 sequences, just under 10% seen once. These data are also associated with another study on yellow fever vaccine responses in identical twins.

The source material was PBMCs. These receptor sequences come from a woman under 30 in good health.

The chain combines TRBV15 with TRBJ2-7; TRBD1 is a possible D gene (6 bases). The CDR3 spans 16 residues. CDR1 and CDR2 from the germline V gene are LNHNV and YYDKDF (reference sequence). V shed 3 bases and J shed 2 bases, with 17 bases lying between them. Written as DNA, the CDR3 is TGTGCCACCAGCAGGGACCGGGACACATACACCTACGAGCAGTACTTC. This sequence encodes CATSRDRDTYTYEQYF.

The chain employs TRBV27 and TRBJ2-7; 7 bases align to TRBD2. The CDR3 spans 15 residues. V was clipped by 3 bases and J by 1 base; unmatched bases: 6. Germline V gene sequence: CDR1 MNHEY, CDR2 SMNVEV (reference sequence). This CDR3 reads CASSLRGGGSYEQYF. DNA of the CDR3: TGTGCCAGCAGTTTGCGGGGCGGGGGATCCTACGAGCAGTACTTC.

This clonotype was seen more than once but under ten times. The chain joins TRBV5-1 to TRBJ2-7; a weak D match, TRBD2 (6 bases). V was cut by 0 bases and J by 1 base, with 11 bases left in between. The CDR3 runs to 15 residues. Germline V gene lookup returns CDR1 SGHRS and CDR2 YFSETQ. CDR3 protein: CASSLAGEGSYEQYF. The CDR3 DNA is TGCGCCAGCAGCTTGGCGGGGGAAGGGTCCTACGAGCAGTACTTC.

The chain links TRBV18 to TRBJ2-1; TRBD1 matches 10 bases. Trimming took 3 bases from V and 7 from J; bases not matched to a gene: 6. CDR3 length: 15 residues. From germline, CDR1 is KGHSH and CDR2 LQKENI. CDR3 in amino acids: CASSPGTGDRNEQFF. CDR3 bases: TGTGCCAGCTCACCGGGGACAGGGGATAGGAATGAGCAGTTCTTC.

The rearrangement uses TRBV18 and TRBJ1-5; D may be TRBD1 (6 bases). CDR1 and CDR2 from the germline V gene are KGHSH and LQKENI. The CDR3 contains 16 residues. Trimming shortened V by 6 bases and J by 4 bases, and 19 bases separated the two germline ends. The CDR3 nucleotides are TGTGCCAGCTCGACCGGGAGACAGGCGACTAATCAGCCCCAGCATTTT. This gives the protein CASSTGRQATNQPQHF.

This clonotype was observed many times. CDR3 DNA: TGCGCCAGCAGGACTAGCGGGGGGGACAATGAGCAGTTCTTC. Amino acid sequence: CASRTSGGDNEQFF. The chain has TRBV5-1 and TRBJ2-1; 14 positions match TRBD2. Germline CDR1 SGHRS, CDR2 YFSETQ. After removal of 5 bases from V and 5 bases from J, the junction contained 0 bases not matched to a gene. The CDR3 loop spans 14 amino acids.

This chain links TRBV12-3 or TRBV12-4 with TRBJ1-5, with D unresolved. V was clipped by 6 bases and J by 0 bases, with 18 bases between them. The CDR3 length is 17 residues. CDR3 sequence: CASSTFGLADSNQPQHF. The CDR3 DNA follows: TGTGCCAGCAGCACCTTCGGGTTAGCGGATAGCAATCAGCCCCAGCATTTT.

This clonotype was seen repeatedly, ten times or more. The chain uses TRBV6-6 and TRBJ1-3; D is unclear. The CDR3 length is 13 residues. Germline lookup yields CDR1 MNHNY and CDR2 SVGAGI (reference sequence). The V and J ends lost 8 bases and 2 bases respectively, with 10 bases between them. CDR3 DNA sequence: TGTGCCAGCCGTACGGGTGCTGGAAACACCATATATTTT. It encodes CASRTGAGNTIYF.

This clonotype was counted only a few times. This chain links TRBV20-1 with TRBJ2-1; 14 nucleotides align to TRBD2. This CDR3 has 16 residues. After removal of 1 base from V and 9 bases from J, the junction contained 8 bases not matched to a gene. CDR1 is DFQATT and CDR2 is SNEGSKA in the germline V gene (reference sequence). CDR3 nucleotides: TGCAGTGCTAGAGTCGCGACTAGCGGGAGGGATGGTGAGCAGTTCTTC. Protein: CSARVATSGRDGEQFF.

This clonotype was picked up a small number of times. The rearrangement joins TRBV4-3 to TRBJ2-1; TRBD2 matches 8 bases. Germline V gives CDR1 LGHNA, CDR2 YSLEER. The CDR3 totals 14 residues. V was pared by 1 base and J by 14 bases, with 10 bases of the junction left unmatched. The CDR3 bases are TGCGCCAGCAGCCAAGGCAGCGCGGGAGGAAAAAAGTTCTTC. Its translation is CASSQGSAGGKKFF.